This TCR beta chain was identified in a study of blood T cell repertoires in COVID-19. For the study at large: Symptom resolution, clearance, or two negative PCRs marked the recovered donors of Cohort 3. COVID-19 samples collected from the United States, Italy and Spain covered acute and convalescent phases. T cells, B-cell-depleted T cells, or PBMCs provided the cDNA or gDNA that served as material.

The CDR3 loop spans 14 amino acids. V was trimmed by 1 base and J by 6 bases, leaving 13 bases between them. The germline gives CDR1 MNHEY, CDR2 SMNVEV (reference sequence). Clones were sequenced by immunoSEQ multiplex PCR, and TCRdb holds only the in-frame ones, with some missing. The table lists under 300,000 clones, 70% to 90% of them singletons, with 2% to 2.5% in the top ten. The chain joins TRBV27 to TRBJ2-7; D is possibly TRBD1 (6 bases). Sequenced: PBMCs or T cells enriched from blood (not recorded which). The sequence was obtained from a woman aged 55-70 years in a cohort exposed to, infected with or recovered from COVID-19 (not recorded which). The CDR3, as DNA: TGTGCCAGCAGTTTATTCCTACAGGGTCCCGAGCAGTACTTC. It codes for CASSLFLQGPEQYF.